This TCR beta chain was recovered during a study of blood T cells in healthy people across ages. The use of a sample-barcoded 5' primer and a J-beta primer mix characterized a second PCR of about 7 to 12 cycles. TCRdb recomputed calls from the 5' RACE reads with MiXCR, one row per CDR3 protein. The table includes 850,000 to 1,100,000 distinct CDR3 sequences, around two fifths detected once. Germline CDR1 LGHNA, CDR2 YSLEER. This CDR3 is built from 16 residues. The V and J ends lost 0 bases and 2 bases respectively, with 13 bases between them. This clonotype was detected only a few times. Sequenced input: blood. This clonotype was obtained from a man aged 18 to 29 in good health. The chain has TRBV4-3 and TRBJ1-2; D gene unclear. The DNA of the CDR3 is TGCGCCAGCAGCCAAGATCCAGGAGACGTAAACTATGGCTACACCTTC. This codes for CASSQDPGDVNYGYTF.